A selection of T cell receptor beta chains follows, all from one sample in a study of response to subunit inactivated influenza vaccine. TCRdb reprocessed the RT-PCR reads via MiXCR and lists one record per CDR3 protein. The sample yields over 400,000 distinct CDR3 sequences, 9.5% to 12% seen once. The sample consisted of PBMCs from blood, taken roughly 6 weeks after vaccination. Every receptor here comes from a man aged 45 to 65 who received an inactivated influenza vaccine. CDR3s include the opening cysteine and the closing phenylalanine or tryptophan. Each record gives: V gene, clone size, J gene, CDR3 protein. Expanded clones get a size class; other rows say once, few or many, or leave the size out.

>TRBV27|.|TRBJ1-2
CASSMTGWGGYTF
>TRBV5-6|.|TRBJ2-5
CASSPAPEGTQYF
>TRBV7-8|few|TRBJ1-6
CASSLMKSNSPLHF
>TRBV5-1|.|TRBJ2-4
CASSLRGGEGKNIQYF
>TRBV6-1|many|TRBJ1-1
CASSRMSVVTSEAFF
>TRBV7-9|.|TRBJ2-7
CASSLGDAYEQYF
>TRBV7-8|.|TRBJ1-6
CASSLGNSPLHF
>TRBV28|many|TRBJ2-7
CASSISTSGDSYEQYF
>TRBV2|few|TRBJ2-5
CASSSLTEIQETQYF
>TRBV14|many|TRBJ2-7
CASSKKGMVGEQYF
>TRBV15|.|TRBJ2-7
CATSRAGLAGPYEQYF
>TRBV7-2|.|TRBJ1-3
CASSLGWGSGNTIYF
>TRBV7-6|few|TRBJ2-3
CASSQLQGGFSTDTQYF
>TRBV10-3|many|TRBJ2-7
CAINDRGHSYEQYF
>TRBV10-3|many|TRBJ2-3
CAIGRDKDTDTQYF
>TRBV14|.|TRBJ2-2
CASSPLPAGELFF
>TRBV10-3|.|TRBJ2-7
CAISAGGPYEQYF
>TRBV20-1|few|TRBJ2-7
CSANVGQFLSSYEQYF
>TRBV10-3|few|TRBJ2-7
CAISGGDSLSYEQYF
>TRBV20-1|few|TRBJ1-2
CSAVKLGRNYGYTF
>TRBV4-1|many|TRBJ1-6
CASSQGWSSYNSPLHF
>TRBV7-8|.|TRBJ1-2
CASSPTGNPLYYTF
>TRBV5-1|.|TRBJ2-1
CASSLGSLDRGNEQFF
>TRBV5-1|few|TRBJ2-2
CASSLGRAPGELFF
>TRBV12-3/TRBV12-4|many|TRBJ2-5
CASSFRLPNQETQYF
>TRBV5-1|.|TRBJ2-1
CASSLAVFQDNEQFF
>TRBV9|few|TRBJ2-1
CASSQGLRDEQFF
>TRBV12-3/TRBV12-4|many|TRBJ2-3
CASSSGLATDTQYF
>TRBV12-3/TRBV12-4|few|TRBJ2-1
CASTEGPSGGALEQFF
>TRBV27|many|TRBJ2-1
CASSMLGGYNEQFF
>TRBV4-2|many|TRBJ2-7
CASSQDGTSGAYEQYF
>TRBV9|few|TRBJ2-2
CASSPLAHGGELFF
>TRBV28|.|TRBJ2-1
CASRAGQGSDNEQFF
>TRBV20-1|few|TRBJ2-1
CSALAPGRSSYNEQFF
>TRBV4-2|many|TRBJ2-5
CASSLFLGGETQYF
>TRBV5-1|few|TRBJ2-3
CASRLAGGITDTQYF
>TRBV24-1|many|TRBJ2-1
CATSEMIGTKQFF
>TRBV7-2|.|TRBJ1-1
CASSLERMNTEAFF
>TRBV7-2|.|TRBJ1-3
CASSPDRSGNTIYF
>TRBV24-1|many|TRBJ2-1
CATSDDAGQGDEQFF